This paragraph reports one T cell receptor beta chain. The CDR3 is made up of 16 amino acids. Germline V gene data show CDR1 as PRHDT and CDR2 as FYEKMQ (reference sequence). Trimming took off 5 bases at V and 4 bases at J, with 20 bases between the two ends. This entry comes from a study of blood T cell repertoires in COVID-19. Study background: The United States, Italy and Spain were the sources of the acute and convalescent COVID-19 samples. The cDNA or gDNA used as material had been derived from T cells, B-cell-depleted T cells, or PBMCs.

In the original processing: Amplification with reference gene primers provided the estimates of nucleated cell counts. Measured with immunoSEQ multiplex PCR; TCRdb has only the in-frame clones, and not every one. V, J and clone size derive from that table, while D and trimming were established from the DNA sequence. Counted here are 250,000 to 350,000 clones, about 82% occurring once; the ten biggest clones make up about 1.7%. The sequencing input was peripheral blood. The chain recombines TRBV13 with TRBJ1-1, with D perhaps TRBD1 (5 bases). The TCR originated in a woman between 45 and 60 years old with acute or convalescent COVID-19. The CDR3: CASSPGRMVGGTEAFF. The CDR3 nucleotides are TGTGCCAGCAGCCCCGGAAGGATGGTCGGGGGCACTGAAGCTTTCTTT.